Each of the 18 T cell receptor beta chains below was sequenced from the same sample in a study of CXCR3-negative and CXCR3-positive naive CD8 T cells (dated 2019 in TCRdb). Broader findings and caveats from the paper: Compared with CXCR3-negative naive cells, CXCR3-positive naive cells had TRB CDR3s with higher hydrophobicity (lower Kidera factor 4), lower energy, and higher strength and volume indices.

The instrument given in TCRdb is NextSeq 550. The Human TCR Profiling Kit (MiLaboratory) was used to make UMI-labeled 5' RACE TRB cDNA libraries. TCRdb reprocessed the reads and assigns one entry to each CDR3 protein sequence, leaving out DNA. This sample's table lists about 98,000 distinct CDR3 sequences. 0.85% to 1.4% of the sample is taken by the ten largest. No cognate antigen is known for these TCRs. Source material: naive CXCR3+ CD8+ T cells from blood. The cell subset or site label, as the study defines it: CD45RO-CCR7+CD27+CD95- naive CD8+ T cells expressing CXCR3 (TNR3+). These receptor sequences come from a human donor in good health. Some clones in this sample may be carry-over from other donors' samples.

This chain links TRBV4-3 with TRBJ1-2; the TCRdb D gene call, TRBD1, has no DNA to confirm it. Per the germline V gene, CDR1 is LGHNA and CDR2 is YSLEER. This CDR3 is built from 17 residues. CDR3 residues: CASSQDLGTGGPRGYTF.

The genes are TRBV3-1 and TRBJ2-7; no DNA is available, so the TRBD2 call from TCRdb remains unchecked. There are 15 residues in the CDR3. Germline CDR1 and CDR2: LGHDT and YNNKEL (reference sequence). CDR3 protein: CASSQVLSGGGEQYF.

The CDR3 here is CASSQGFGTSTDTQYF. The chain joins TRBV14 to TRBJ2-3; TCRdb's D gene call, TRBD1, goes unchecked for lack of DNA. Germline V CDR1 and CDR2: SGHDN, FVKESK. The CDR3 totals 16 residues. Based on the CDR3 plus reference TRBV14 and TRBJ2-3, the full variable domain is EAGVTQFPSHSVIEKGQTVTLRCDPISGHDNLYWYRRVMGKEIKFLLHFVKESKQDESGMPNNRFLAERTGGTYSTLKVQPAELEDSGVYFCASSQGFGTSTDTQYFGPGTRLTVL.

The chain couples TRBV27 to TRBJ2-7; TCRdb returns TRBD1, unconfirmable since there is no DNA. CDR3 length equals 13 residues. Germline-derived CDR1 and CDR2 are MNHEY and SMNVEV (reference sequence). CDR3 loop: CASSLSQAYEQYF.

V gene TRBV27 combines with J gene TRBJ1-1; TCRdb's D call, TRBD1, is unchecked because there is no DNA. Germline CDR1 MNHEY, CDR2 SMNVEV (reference sequence). This CDR3 has 13 residues. This chain's CDR3 is CASRPQGNTEAFF.

The gene calls are TRBV5-6 and TRBJ2-5; the D call of TRBD1 rests on TCRdb alone, since no DNA is present to check it. The CDR3 totals 17 residues. Looked up from germline, CDR1 is SGHDT and CDR2 is YYEEEE. CDR3 residues: CASSFWAGTLNQETQYF.

This chain joins TRBV4-1 and TRBJ2-3; as DNA is missing, the TRBD1 call by TCRdb cannot be tested. Germline assignment: CDR1 MGHRA and CDR2 YSYEKL. This CDR3 is 19 amino acids long. The CDR3 spells CASSARQGPTGRDTDTQYF.

V usage is TRBV6-2 or TRBV6-3 and J usage is TRBJ2-7; TCRdb gives TRBD2 as the D gene, but with no DNA this cannot be confirmed. The CDR3 totals 16 residues. The germline V gene has CDR1 MNHEY and CDR2 SVGEGT. The CDR3 loop is CASSYSSLAGAYEQYF.

The chain combines TRBV7-2 with TRBJ2-2; the D call from TCRdb, TRBD1, cannot be confirmed without DNA. This CDR3 is 17 amino acids long. Germline CDR1 and CDR2: SGHTA and FQGNSA. CDR3 amino acids: CASSLEVGRGLTGELFF. Drawing the rest from reference TRBV7-2 and TRBJ2-2, the complete variable domain is GAGVSQSPSNKVTEKGKDVELRCDPISGHTALYWYRQSLGQGLEFLIYFQGNSAPDKSGLPSDRFSAERTGGSVSTLTIQRTQQEDSAVYLCASSLEVGRGLTGELFFGEGSRLTVL.

The chain uses TRBV6-2 or TRBV6-3 and TRBJ1-5. Germline loops: CDR1 MNHEY, CDR2 SVGEGT. The CDR3 is 12 amino acids. CDR3 sequence reads: CASTAGGQPQHF.

The rearrangement links TRBV29-1 to TRBJ1-1; with no DNA, the TCRdb D assignment of TRBD1 cannot be verified. The CDR3 runs 14 residues. Germline loops: CDR1 SQVTM, CDR2 ANQGSEA. CDR3: CSTPGWRLNTEAFF.

This chain joins TRBV12-3 or TRBV12-4 and TRBJ2-1; the D call from TCRdb, TRBD1, cannot be confirmed without DNA. The CDR3 covers 19 residues. CDR3 loop: CASSLFPPGQGTKGSEQFF.

CDR3 residues: CSVREETSYEQYF. The chain employs TRBV29-1 and TRBJ2-7; without DNA, the TCRdb call of TRBD2 cannot be checked. The germline gives CDR1 SQVTM, CDR2 ANQGSEA. The length of the CDR3 is 13 residues.

CDR3 amino acids: CASSVATWGGQGHSPLHF. This sequence joins TRBV9 and TRBJ1-6; TCRdb picks TRBD1, but there is no DNA to check that call. Germline V lookup: CDR1 SGDLS, CDR2 YYNGEE. This CDR3 contains 18 residues. The full variable domain, completed using reference TRBV9 and TRBJ1-6, is DSGVTQTPKHLITATGQRVTLRCSPRSGDLSVYWYQQSLDQGLQFLIQYYNGEERAKGNILERFSAQQFPDLHSELNLSSLELGDSALYFCASSVATWGGQGHSPLHFGNGTRLTVT.

The rearrangement uses TRBV4-1 and TRBJ1-2. The germline V gene encodes CDR1 MGHRA and CDR2 YSYEKL. The CDR3 spans 14 residues. CDR3 sequence reads: CSSSQDQGHYGYTF.

J is TRBJ2-3 and V is TRBV7-3; TCRdb names TRBD1, which stays unverified in the absence of DNA. The CDR3 totals 15 residues. The germline gives CDR1 SGHTA, CDR2 FQGTGA. CDR3 amino acids: CASSSGGLSTDTQYF.

This chain's CDR3 is CAALGPDTQYF. The V gene is TRBV27, the J gene TRBJ2-3; TCRdb's D call of TRBD2 is untestable without DNA. The CDR3 is 11 amino acids. Germline CDR1 MNHEY, CDR2 SMNVEV (reference sequence).

This chain joins TRBV7-6 and TRBJ2-3; TCRdb calls TRBD2, which cannot be checked without DNA. The CDR3 runs 15 residues. CDR1 and CDR2 (germline): SGHVS, FNYEAQ. This CDR3 reads CASSLGGGATDTQYF.